This TCR beta chain is from a study of blood T cell repertoires in COVID-19. Sequencing was performed with immunoSEQ multiplex PCR; in TCRdb, only in-frame clones are kept and a portion is missing. The sample lists approximately 160,000 clones, approximately 85% occurring once. CDR1 is KGHSH and CDR2 is LQKENI in the germline V gene. This CDR3 is built from 19 residues. V shed 3 bases, J shed 5 bases, and the junction held 19 bases outside the gene matches. The sample comprised peripheral blood. The V and J genes are TRBV18 and TRBJ2-5, with TRBD1 matching over 9 bases. This sequence was found in a man aged 55 to 70 who had recovered from COVID-19. CDR3: CASSPRPESGTGLTETQYF. The CDR3 DNA reads TGTGCCAGCTCACCTCGGCCGGAGAGCGGGACAGGGCTGACGGAGACCCAGTACTTC.